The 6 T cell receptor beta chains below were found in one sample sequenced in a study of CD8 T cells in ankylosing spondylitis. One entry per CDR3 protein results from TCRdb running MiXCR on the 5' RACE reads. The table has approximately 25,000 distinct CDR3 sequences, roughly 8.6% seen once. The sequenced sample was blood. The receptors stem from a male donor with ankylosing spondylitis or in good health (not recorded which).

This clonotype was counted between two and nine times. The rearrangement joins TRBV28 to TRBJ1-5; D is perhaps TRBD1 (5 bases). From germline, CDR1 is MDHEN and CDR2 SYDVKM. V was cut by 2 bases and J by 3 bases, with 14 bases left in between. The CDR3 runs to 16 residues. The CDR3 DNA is TGTGCCAGCAGTTTAGTCCAGGGCTTGGACAATCAGCCCCAGCATTTT. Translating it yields CASSLVQGLDNQPQHF.

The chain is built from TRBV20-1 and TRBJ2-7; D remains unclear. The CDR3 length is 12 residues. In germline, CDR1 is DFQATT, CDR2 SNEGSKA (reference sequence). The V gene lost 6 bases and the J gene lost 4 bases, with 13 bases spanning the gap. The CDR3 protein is CSAQGPLYEQYF. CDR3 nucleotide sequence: TGCAGTGCCCAAGGACCGTTATACGAGCAGTACTTC.

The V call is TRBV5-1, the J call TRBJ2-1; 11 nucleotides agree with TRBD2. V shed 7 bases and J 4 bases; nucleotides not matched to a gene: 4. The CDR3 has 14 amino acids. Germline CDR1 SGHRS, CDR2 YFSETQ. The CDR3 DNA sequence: TGCGCCAGCGTGGGGACTAGCGGATACAATGAGCAGTTCTTC. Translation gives CASVGTSGYNEQFF.

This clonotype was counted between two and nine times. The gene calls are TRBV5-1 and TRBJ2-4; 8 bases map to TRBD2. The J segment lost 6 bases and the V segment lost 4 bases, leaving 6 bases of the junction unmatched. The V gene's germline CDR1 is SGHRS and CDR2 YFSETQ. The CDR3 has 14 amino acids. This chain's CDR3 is CASSRGLVGNIQYF. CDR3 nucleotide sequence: TGCGCCAGCAGCCGGGGACTAGTCGGAAACATTCAGTACTTC.

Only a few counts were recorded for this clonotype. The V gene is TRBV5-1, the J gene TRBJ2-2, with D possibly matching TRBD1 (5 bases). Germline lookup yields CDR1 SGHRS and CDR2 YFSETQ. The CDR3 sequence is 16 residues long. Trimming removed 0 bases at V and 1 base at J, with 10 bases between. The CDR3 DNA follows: TGCGCCAGCAGCTTGGCGACAGCGCTGAACACCGGGGAGCTGTTTTTT. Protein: CASSLATALNTGELFF. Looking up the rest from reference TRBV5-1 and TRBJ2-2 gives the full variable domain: KAGVTQTPRYLIKTRGQQVTLSCSPISGHRSVSWYQQTPGQGLQFLFEYFSETQRNKGNFPGRFSGRQFSNSRSEMNVSTLELGDSALYLCASSLATALNTGELFFGEGSRLTVL.

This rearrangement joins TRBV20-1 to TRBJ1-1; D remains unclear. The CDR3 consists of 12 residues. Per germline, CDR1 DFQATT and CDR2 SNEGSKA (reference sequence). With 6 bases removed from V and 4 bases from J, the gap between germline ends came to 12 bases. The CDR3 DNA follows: TGCAGTGCGAGTCCATGGGGCACTGAAGCTTTCTTT. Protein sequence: CSASPWGTEAFF.